A selection of T cell receptor beta chains follows, all from one sample in a study of neoadjuvant anti-PD-1 for oral cavity cancer. Assay: immunoSEQ multiplex PCR; the TCRdb copy retains only in-frame clones and omits some. The repertoire holds some 7,300 clones, with 45% to 50% as singletons. This specimen was tumor tissue, taken before nivolumab (anti-PD-1) treatment. The receptors shown here come from a person between 40 and 85 years old with oral cavity squamous cell carcinoma. The conserved cysteine and the conserved F or W are not part of the CDR3 here. Each record gives: V gene, clone size, CDR3 protein. Not every row has a clone size; where given, it reads once, few, many or a size class.

TRBV5-1 | . | ASSLGDRTDTDTQY
TRBV18 | few | ASSPGAGVNNSPLH
TRBV30 | few | AWSRQSYGYT
TRBV27 | . | ASSSRTGTALVLT
TRBV7-9 | few | ASSRGTVVTGELF
TRBV27 | . | ASSLHRVETEAF
TRBV2 | . | ASRATSGGFQETQY
TRBV6-5 | . | ASSYSTGPNTEAF
TRBV5-1 | . | ASSLMGAANTEAF
TRBV7-6 | few | ATYGTEKTNYGYT
TRBV11-2 | . | ASVSQPNTEAF
TRBV10-2 | . | ASSKDRNTEAF
TRBV30 | . | AWSGQSGGYT
TRBV4-3 | . | ASSQVGTLNSPLH
TRBV4-2 | . | ASSQEGQETDTQY
TRBV7-2 | . | ASELTGGGLVDTEAF
TRBV4-3 | . | ASSPRDRGSYNEQF
TRBV6-6 | few | ASSLTGYNSPLH
TRBV19 | few | ASSPTLGSGANVLT
TRBV10-3 | . | AISEPTGAGMNTEAF
TRBV28 | . | ASSPGGSQETQY
TRBV11-2 | medium-sized | ASSYTIAGYNEQF